The T cell receptor (beta chain) described here comes from a study of blood T cells in healthy people across ages. The ends were cut back, 0 bases at V and 3 bases at J, with 12 bases in the middle. This CDR3 is built from 15 residues. CDR1 and CDR2 (germline): SGDLS, YYNGEE. Alongside a J-beta primer mix, a sample-barcoded 5' primer served in a second PCR lasting about 7 to 12 cycles. Each cDNA molecule carried a tag from a template-switch adaptor that contained 12 random nucleotides. There were at least 3 million CDR3-containing paired-end reads obtained from each sample. TCRdb ran MiXCR on the 5' RACE reads and lists one entry per CDR3 protein. The sample includes about 1.1 million distinct CDR3 sequences, approximately 38% of them seen just once. Peripheral blood, about 9.8 milliliters per donor, was collected.

The TCR comes from a man younger than 35 in good health. This chain connects TRBV9 to TRBJ2-5; D is unclear. Sequenced sample: blood. CDR3 coding DNA: TGTGCCAGCAGCGTAGATGGTGGGGTGGAAGAGACCCAGTACTTC. Translating it yields CASSVDGGVEETQYF.